The T cell receptor beta chain under discussion was sequenced for a study of blood T cell repertoires in COVID-19. Across the whole study: The cDNA or gDNA used as material had been derived from T cells, B-cell-depleted T cells, or PBMCs.

The germline CDR1 and CDR2 sequences are MRHNA and SNTAGT. The CDR3 is 9 residues long. Under the authors' procedure: It was from reference gene primer amplification that nucleated cell counts were estimated. Clones were sequenced by immunoSEQ multiplex PCR, and TCRdb holds only the in-frame ones, with some missing. That table furnishes V, J and clone size, whereas the DNA furnished D and trimming. The repertoire holds more than 70,000 clones, roughly 80% seen once, with about a quarter in the top ten. As for this clone: Germline is not matched at one junction end, which may reflect a read error.

The TCR was taken from a human donor in a cohort sampled during active COVID-19. The chain uses TRBV6-4 and TRBJ2-7, with 9 bases lining up with TRBD1. What was sequenced was peripheral blood. The chain's CDR3 is CALPTGGNF. CDR3 coding DNA: TGTGCCTTACCGACAGGGGGTAACTTC.